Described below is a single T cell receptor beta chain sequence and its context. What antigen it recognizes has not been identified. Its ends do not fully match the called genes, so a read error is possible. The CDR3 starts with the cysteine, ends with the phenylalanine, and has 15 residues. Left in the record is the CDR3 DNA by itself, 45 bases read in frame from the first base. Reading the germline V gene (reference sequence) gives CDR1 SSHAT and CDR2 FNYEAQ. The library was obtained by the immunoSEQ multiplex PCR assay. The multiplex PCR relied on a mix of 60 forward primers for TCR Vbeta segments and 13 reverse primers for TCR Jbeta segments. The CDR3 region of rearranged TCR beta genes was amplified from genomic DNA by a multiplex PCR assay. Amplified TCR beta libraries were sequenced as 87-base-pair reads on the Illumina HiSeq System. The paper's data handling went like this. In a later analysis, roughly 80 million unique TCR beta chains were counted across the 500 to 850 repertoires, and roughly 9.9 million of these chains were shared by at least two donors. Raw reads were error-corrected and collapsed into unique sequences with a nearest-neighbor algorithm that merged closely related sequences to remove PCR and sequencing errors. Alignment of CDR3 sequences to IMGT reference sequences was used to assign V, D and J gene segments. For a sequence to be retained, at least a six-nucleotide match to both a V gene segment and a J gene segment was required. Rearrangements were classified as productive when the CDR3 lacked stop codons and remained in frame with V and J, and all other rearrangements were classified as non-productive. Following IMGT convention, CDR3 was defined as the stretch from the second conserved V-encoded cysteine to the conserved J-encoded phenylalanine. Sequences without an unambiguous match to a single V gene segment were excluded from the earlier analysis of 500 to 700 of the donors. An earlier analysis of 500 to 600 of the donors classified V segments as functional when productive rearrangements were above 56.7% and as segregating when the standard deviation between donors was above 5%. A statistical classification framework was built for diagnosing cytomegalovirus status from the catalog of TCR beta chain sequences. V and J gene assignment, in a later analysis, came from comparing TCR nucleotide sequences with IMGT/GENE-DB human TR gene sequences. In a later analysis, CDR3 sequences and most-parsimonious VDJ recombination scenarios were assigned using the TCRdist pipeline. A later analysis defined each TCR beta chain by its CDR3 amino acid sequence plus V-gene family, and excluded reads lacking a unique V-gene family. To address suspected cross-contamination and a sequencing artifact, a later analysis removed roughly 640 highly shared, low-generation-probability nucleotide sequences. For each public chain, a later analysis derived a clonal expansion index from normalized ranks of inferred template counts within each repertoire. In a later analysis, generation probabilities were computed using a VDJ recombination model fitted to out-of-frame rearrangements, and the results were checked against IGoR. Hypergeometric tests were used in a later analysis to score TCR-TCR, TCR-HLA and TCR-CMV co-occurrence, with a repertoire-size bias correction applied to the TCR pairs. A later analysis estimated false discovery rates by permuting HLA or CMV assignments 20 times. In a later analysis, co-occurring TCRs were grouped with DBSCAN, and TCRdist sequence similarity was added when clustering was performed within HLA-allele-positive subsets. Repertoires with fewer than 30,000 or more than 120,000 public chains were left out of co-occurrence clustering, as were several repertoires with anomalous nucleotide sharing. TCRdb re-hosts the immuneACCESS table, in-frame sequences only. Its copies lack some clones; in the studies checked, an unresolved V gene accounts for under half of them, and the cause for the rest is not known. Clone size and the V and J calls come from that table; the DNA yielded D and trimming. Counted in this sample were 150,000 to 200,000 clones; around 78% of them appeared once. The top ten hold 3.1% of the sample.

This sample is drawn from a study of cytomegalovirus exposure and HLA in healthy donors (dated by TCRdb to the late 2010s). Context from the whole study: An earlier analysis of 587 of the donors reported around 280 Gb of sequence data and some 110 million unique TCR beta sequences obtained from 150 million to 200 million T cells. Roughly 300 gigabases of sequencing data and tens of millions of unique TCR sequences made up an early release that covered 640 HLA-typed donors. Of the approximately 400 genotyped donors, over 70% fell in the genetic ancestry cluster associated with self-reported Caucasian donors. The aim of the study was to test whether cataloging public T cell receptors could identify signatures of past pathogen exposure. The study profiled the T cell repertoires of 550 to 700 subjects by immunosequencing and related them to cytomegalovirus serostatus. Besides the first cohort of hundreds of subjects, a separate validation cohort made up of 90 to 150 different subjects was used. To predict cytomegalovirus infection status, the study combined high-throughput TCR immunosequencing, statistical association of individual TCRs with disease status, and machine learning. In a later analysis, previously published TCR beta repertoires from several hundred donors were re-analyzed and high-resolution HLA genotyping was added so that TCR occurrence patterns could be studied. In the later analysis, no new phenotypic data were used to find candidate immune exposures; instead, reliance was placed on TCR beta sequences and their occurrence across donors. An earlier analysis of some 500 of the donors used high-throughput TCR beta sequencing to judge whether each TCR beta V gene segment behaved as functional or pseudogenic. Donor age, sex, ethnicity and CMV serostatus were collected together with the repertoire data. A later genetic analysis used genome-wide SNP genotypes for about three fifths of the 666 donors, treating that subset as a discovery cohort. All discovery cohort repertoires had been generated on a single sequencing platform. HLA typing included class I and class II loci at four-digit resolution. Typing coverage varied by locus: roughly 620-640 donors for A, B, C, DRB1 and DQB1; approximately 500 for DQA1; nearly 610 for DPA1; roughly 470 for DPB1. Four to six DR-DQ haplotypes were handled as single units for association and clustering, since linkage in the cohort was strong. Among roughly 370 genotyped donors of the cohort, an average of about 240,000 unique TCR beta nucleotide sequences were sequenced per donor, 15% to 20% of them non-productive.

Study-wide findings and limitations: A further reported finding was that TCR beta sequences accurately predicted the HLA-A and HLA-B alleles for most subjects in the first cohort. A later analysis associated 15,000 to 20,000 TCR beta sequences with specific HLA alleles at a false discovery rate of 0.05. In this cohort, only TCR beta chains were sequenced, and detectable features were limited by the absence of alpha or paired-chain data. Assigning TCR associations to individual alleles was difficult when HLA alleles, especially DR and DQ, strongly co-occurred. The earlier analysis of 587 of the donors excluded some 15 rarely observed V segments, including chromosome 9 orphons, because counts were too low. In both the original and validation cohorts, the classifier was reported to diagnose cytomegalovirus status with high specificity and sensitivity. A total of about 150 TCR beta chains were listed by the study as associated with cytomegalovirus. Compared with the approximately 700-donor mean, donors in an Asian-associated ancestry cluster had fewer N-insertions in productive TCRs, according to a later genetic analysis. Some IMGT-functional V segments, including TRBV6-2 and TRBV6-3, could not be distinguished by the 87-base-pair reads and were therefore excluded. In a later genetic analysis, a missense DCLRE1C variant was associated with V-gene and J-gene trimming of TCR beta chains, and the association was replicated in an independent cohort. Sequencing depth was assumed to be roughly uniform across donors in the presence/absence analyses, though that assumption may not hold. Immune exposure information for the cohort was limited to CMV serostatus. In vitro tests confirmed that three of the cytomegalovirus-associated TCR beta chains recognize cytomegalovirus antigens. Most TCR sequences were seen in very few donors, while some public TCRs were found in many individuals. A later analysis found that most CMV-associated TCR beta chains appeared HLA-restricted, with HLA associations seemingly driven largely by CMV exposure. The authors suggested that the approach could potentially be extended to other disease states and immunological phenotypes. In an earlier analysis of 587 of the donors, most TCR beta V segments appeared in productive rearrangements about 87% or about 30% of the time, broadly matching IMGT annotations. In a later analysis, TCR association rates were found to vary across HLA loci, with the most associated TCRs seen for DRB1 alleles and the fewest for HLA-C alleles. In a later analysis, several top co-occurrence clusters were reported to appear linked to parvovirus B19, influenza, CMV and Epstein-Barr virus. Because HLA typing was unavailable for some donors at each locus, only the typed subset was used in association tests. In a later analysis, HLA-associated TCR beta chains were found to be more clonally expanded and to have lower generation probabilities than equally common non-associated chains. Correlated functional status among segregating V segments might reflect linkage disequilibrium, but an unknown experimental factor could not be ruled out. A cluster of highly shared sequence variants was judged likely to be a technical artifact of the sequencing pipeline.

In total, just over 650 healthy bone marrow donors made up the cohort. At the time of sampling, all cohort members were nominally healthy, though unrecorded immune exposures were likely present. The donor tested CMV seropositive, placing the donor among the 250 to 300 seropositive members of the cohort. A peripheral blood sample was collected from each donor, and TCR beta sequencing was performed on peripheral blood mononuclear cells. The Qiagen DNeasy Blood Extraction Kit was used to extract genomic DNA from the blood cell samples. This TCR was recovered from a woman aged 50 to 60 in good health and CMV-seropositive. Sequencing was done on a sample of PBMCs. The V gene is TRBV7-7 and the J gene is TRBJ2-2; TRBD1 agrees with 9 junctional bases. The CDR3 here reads CASSFGDRVTGELFF. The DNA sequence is TGTGCTAGCAGTTTCGGGGACAGGGTCACCGGGGAGCTGTTTTTT.